Following are 22 T cell receptor beta chains from one sample sequenced in a study of T cells in Graves' hyperthyroidism and ophthalmopathy. Regions amplified from RNA transcripts were the TCR beta CDR3 regions. HTBI primers were employed in a first-round RT-PCR of the TCR CDR3. TCRdb re-called the multiplex PCR reads through MiXCR, storing one row per CDR3 protein. Of 300,000 to 450,000 distinct CDR3 sequences listed, approximately 25% are singletons. Sequencing input: blood. All receptors derive from a man aged 50-59 years with Graves' hyperthyroidism.

This clonotype was seen repeatedly, ten times or more. CDR3 bases: TGTGCCAGCAGTTTAGCAGGGGATAGTGGCTACACCTTC. Translating it yields CASSLAGDSGYTF. This chain links TRBV12-3 or TRBV12-4 with TRBJ1-2, with D perhaps matching TRBD1 (5 bases). The CDR3 is 13 residues long. The ends were cut back, 0 bases at V and 7 bases at J, with 9 bases in the middle.

This clonotype was observed a handful of times. This sequence joins TRBV20-1 and TRBJ2-7, with D unclear. V lost 4 bases and J 0 bases, leaving 10 bases between the germline ends. The CDR3 runs 13 residues. The germline CDR1 and CDR2 sequences are DFQATT and SNEGSKA (reference sequence). This CDR3 is CSATGAISYEQYF. CDR3 in DNA: TGCAGTGCTACCGGCGCAATCTCCTACGAGCAGTACTTC.

This clonotype was counted at least ten times. The chain employs TRBV28 and TRBJ2-7; D ambiguous. This CDR3 spans 13 amino acids. Per the germline V gene, CDR1 is MDHEN and CDR2 is SYDVKM. Trimming removed 8 bases at V and 0 bases at J, with 11 bases between. CDR3 bases: TGTGCCAGCTTCGGCAAGACCTCCTACGAGCAGTACTTC. Translated: CASFGKTSYEQYF.

The chain has TRBV7-2 and TRBJ2-2; D gene ambiguous. Trimming took off 5 bases at V and 8 bases at J, with 12 bases between the two ends. This CDR3 has 13 amino acids. Germline CDR1 is SGHTA and CDR2 is FQGNSA. This chain's CDR3 is CASSRRPVGELFF. The CDR3 bases are TGTGCCAGCAGCCGCCGGCCCGTGGGGGAGCTGTTTTTT.

This clonotype has at least ten counts. The chain recombines TRBV12-3 or TRBV12-4 with TRBJ1-1; D perhaps matches TRBD1 (5 bases). The CDR3 totals 14 residues. V was shortened by 2 bases and J by 7 bases, with 14 bases between the two germline ends. CDR3 amino acids: CASSLRQGHGEAFF. CDR3 nucleotides: TGTGCCAGCAGTTTACGGCAGGGTCACGGTGAAGCTTTCTTT.

This clonotype was seen ten or more times. The chain has TRBV3-1 and TRBJ2-3; D is uncertain. The ends were cut back, 0 bases at V and 8 bases at J, with 9 bases in the middle. The CDR3 consists of 13 residues. The germline gives CDR1 LGHDT, CDR2 YNNKEL (reference sequence). CDR3 region: CASSQEGFGTQYF. The DNA for the CDR3 is TGTGCCAGCAGCCAAGAGGGCTTCGGTACGCAGTATTTT.

At least ten counts were recorded for this clonotype. The genes are TRBV2 and TRBJ1-2; tentatively, D is TRBD1 (5 bases). Germline values: CDR1 SNHLY, CDR2 FYNNEI. The CDR3 sequence is 12 residues long. V was shortened by 5 bases and J by 5 bases, with 9 bases between the two germline ends. This chain's CDR3 is CASSSGWYGYTF. In DNA form, the CDR3 reads TGTGCCAGCAGTTCAGGGTGGTATGGCTACACCTTC.

This clonotype came up a few times. The gene calls are TRBV27 and TRBJ2-1; D unresolved. V lost 6 bases, J lost 7 bases, and 13 bases lay in between. This CDR3 has 13 amino acids. CDR1 is MNHEY and CDR2 is SMNVEV in the germline V gene (reference sequence). The CDR3, as DNA: TGTGCCAGCAGGCCCGGTCTCCCTAATGAGCAGTTCTTC. Protein: CASRPGLPNEQFF.

There are a few counts of this clonotype. The chain recombines TRBV20-1 with TRBJ2-5; D uncertain. Germline V gives CDR1 DFQATT, CDR2 SNEGSKA (reference sequence). The V end lost 0 bases, the J end lost 7 bases, and 12 bases lay between the germline ends. The CDR3 runs 13 residues. CDR3 bases: TGCAGTGCTAGAGACGAAAGGGCAGGGACCCAGTACTTC. As protein: CSARDERAGTQYF.

The rearrangement uses TRBV9 and TRBJ1-1; D is uncertain. CDR1 SGDLS and CDR2 YYNGEE come from the germline V gene. The CDR3 has 13 residues. With 0 bases removed from V and 8 bases from J, the gap between germline ends came to 11 bases. The CDR3 coding sequence is TGTGCCAGCAGCGTAGTACTCAACCGGGAAGCTTTCTTT. Residues: CASSVVLNREAFF. Filled out from reference TRBV9 and TRBJ1-1, the complete variable domain reads DSGVTQTPKHLITATGQRVTLRCSPRSGDLSVYWYQQSLDQGLQFLIQYYNGEERAKGNILERFSAQQFPDLHSELNLSSLELGDSALYFCASSVVLNREAFFGQGTRLTVV.

V and J are TRBV2 and TRBJ2-5; TRBD2 agrees at 8 bases. The CDR3 is 13 amino acids. With 8 bases clipped from V and 4 bases from J, the junction kept 6 bases outside the gene matches. Germline CDR1 SNHLY, CDR2 FYNNEI. CDR3 residues: CASLERGIETQYF. The DNA for the CDR3 is TGTGCCAGCCTTGAGCGGGGGATAGAGACCCAGTACTTC.

This clonotype was seen a few times. The gene calls are TRBV5-1 and TRBJ1-1, with 10 bases fitting TRBD1. Germline V gives CDR1 SGHRS, CDR2 YFSETQ. The J segment lost 0 bases and the V segment lost 0 bases, leaving 2 bases of the junction unmatched. The CDR3 loop spans 16 amino acids. CDR3 in amino acids: CASSLVGTGVNTEAFF. DNA for the CDR3: TGCGCCAGCAGCTTGGTCGGGACAGGGGTGAACACTGAAGCTTTCTTT.

Ten or more counts support this clonotype. The chain carries TRBV12-3 or TRBV12-4 and TRBJ2-1; D uncertain. The CDR3 extends over 12 amino acids. V was shortened by 3 bases and J by 8 bases, with 8 bases between the two germline ends. The CDR3 sequence: CASSFGNHEQFF. CDR3 bases: TGTGCCAGCAGTTTTGGAAACCATGAGCAGTTCTTC.

The V call is TRBV6-1, the J call TRBJ2-7; 10 bases line up with TRBD1. The CDR3 is made up of 14 amino acids. Germline V gene lookup returns CDR1 MNHNS and CDR2 SASEGT. The J segment lost 1 base and the V segment lost 6 bases, leaving 3 bases of the junction unmatched. The CDR3 nucleotides are TGTGCCAGCAGACTGGACAGGGGGTCCTACGAGCAGTACTTC. This codes for CASRLDRGSYEQYF.

This clonotype was seen only a few times. V is TRBV28 and J is TRBJ1-5; D uncertain. Per the germline V gene, CDR1 is MDHEN and CDR2 is SYDVKM. Trimming stripped 2 bases from V and 3 bases from J, with 2 bases between. This CDR3 comprises 12 residues. The CDR3 here is CASSLPNQPQHF. The CDR3 bases are TGTGCCAGCAGTTTACCCAATCAGCCCCAGCATTTT.

This clonotype was counted a single time. The chain combines TRBV3-1 with TRBJ1-5, with D possibly matching TRBD1 (6 bases). The germline gives CDR1 LGHDT, CDR2 YNNKEL (reference sequence). The length of the CDR3 is 17 residues. V shed 0 bases and J shed 1 base, with 13 bases lying between them. CDR3 nucleotide sequence: TGTGCCAGCAGCCAAGAAGGGGGGTCGGGAAGCAATCAGCCCCAGCATTTT. Its protein is CASSQEGGSGSNQPQHF.

This clonotype was picked up many times. CDR3 nucleotides: TGCAGTGCTAACGATGTAGCGGGAGGGCCTAGTGGGGTAGAGACCCAGTACTTC. This encodes CSANDVAGGPSGVETQYF. The chain joins TRBV20-1 to TRBJ2-5; 11 bases map to TRBD2. The germline V gene has CDR1 DFQATT and CDR2 SNEGSKA (reference sequence). V lost 4 bases to trimming and J lost 4 bases; unmatched junction nucleotides: 17. The length of the CDR3 is 18 residues.

This clonotype has at least ten counts. This rearrangement joins TRBV6-1 to TRBJ2-7, with TRBD1 matching 7 bases. The CDR3 loop spans 14 amino acids. Germline V gene lookup returns CDR1 MNHNS and CDR2 SASEGT. V lost 1 base to trimming and J lost 2 bases; unmatched junction nucleotides: 2. Here the CDR3 DNA reads TGTGCCAGCAGTGAAGAGGGGGCCCCCTACGAGCAGTACTTC. Translated, it gives CASSEEGAPYEQYF.

This clonotype was picked up many times. The genes are TRBV3-1 and TRBJ2-5, with D maybe TRBD2 (5 bases). V dropped 4 bases and J dropped 2 bases, with 17 bases sitting between them. CDR1 and CDR2 (germline): LGHDT, YNNKEL (reference sequence). This CDR3 contains 16 residues. CDR3 amino acids: CASSLTSGLTQETQYF. The CDR3 DNA sequence: TGTGCCAGCAGCCTTACGAGCGGACTCACACAAGAGACCCAGTACTTC.

The table lists this clonotype with a few counts. The chain has TRBV27 and TRBJ2-2; D is undetermined. Per the germline V gene, CDR1 is MNHEY and CDR2 is SMNVEV (reference sequence). The CDR3 is 14 residues long. V shed 3 bases and J shed 2 bases, with 7 bases lying between them. The CDR3 reads CASSFSENTGELFF. DNA for the CDR3: TGTGCCAGCAGTTTCAGCGAAAACACCGGGGAGCTGTTTTTT.

V and J are TRBV5-5 and TRBJ2-4; 7 nucleotides line up with TRBD1. The CDR3 covers 15 residues. Trimming removed 2 bases from V and 7 bases from J; junction bases left unmatched: 9. Germline loops: CDR1 SGHKS, CDR2 YYEKEE (reference sequence). CDR3 region: CASSLTVQGFNIQYF. CDR3 nucleotide sequence: TGTGCCAGCAGCTTAACGGTACAGGGGTTCAACATTCAGTACTTC.

The chain joins TRBV4-2 to TRBJ2-3; 8 bases map to TRBD2. CDR1 is LGHNA and CDR2 is YNFKEQ in the germline V gene. The J segment lost 1 base and the V segment lost 1 base, leaving 4 bases of the junction unmatched. The CDR3 spans 16 residues. In DNA, the CDR3 is TGTGCCAGCAGCCAAGTAAGCGGGAGAGGCACAGATACGCAGTATTTT. It yields the protein CASSQVSGRGTDTQYF.